This is a list of T cell receptor beta chains from one sample in a study of blood T cell repertoires in COVID-19. The assay was immunoSEQ multiplex PCR, and TCRdb's table has in-frame clones only and misses some. The profile shows about 87,000 clones, over 70% of them singletons. Sample: peripheral blood. These receptors were obtained from a woman aged 50 to 60 with acute or convalescent COVID-19. Each CDR3 is given with its conserved first and last residue. A D gene is named only where the DNA matches it firmly. Size tells how often a clone was seen (once, few, many) or the class of an expanded clone, and some rows leave it out.

abundance: .
d_gene: .
j_gene: TRBJ1-1
v_gene: TRBV5-5
CDR3nt: TGTGCCAGCAGCCAGGGGAACACTGAAGCTTTCTTT
CDR3aa: CASSQGNTEAFF

abundance: .
d_gene: .
j_gene: TRBJ2-5
v_gene: TRBV19
CDR3nt: TGTGCCAGTAGTATAGGACAGGGAGGAGAGACCCAGTACTTC
CDR3aa: CASSIGQGGETQYF

abundance: few
d_gene: .
j_gene: TRBJ1-2
v_gene: TRBV28
CDR3nt: TGTGCCAGCAGTTTATGGGGGCGCGATGGCTACACCTTC
CDR3aa: CASSLWGRDGYTF

abundance: .
d_gene: TRBD1
j_gene: TRBJ2-1
v_gene: TRBV18
CDR3nt: TGTGCCAGCTCACCACGGGACAGGGGTGTCAATGAGCAGTTCTTC
CDR3aa: CASSPRDRGVNEQFF

abundance: .
d_gene: TRBD1
j_gene: TRBJ1-1
v_gene: TRBV5-1
CDR3nt: TGCGCCAGCAGCCAGGGGGCCGGCACTGAAGCTTTCTTT
CDR3aa: CASSQGAGTEAFF

abundance: once
d_gene: TRBD2
j_gene: TRBJ2-1
v_gene: TRBV3-1/TRBV3-2
CDR3nt: TGTGCCAGCAGCCAAGGTCTAGCGGGGCGCGAGCAGTTCTTC
CDR3aa: CASSQGLAGREQFF

abundance: .
d_gene: .
j_gene: TRBJ2-7
v_gene: TRBV12-2
CDR3nt: .
CDR3aa: CASRFGPGTGRREQYF

abundance: .
d_gene: TRBD1
j_gene: TRBJ1-1
v_gene: TRBV18
CDR3nt: TGTGCCAGCTCACTACAGGGGTACACTGAAGCTTTCTTT
CDR3aa: CASSLQGYTEAFF

abundance: .
d_gene: .
j_gene: TRBJ1-1
v_gene: TRBV7-8
CDR3nt: TGTGCCAGCAGCTTCGAGGGAGGCGACACTGAAGCTTTCTTT
CDR3aa: CASSFEGGDTEAFF

abundance: .
d_gene: .
j_gene: TRBJ2-7
v_gene: TRBV7-2
CDR3nt: TGTGCCAGCAGCGTACCGGGTACAAACTACGAGCAGTACTTC
CDR3aa: CASSVPGTNYEQYF

abundance: few
d_gene: .
j_gene: TRBJ2-5
v_gene: TRBV6-5
CDR3nt: TGTGCCAGCAGGCTCGGGGGAGGGGGTGAGACCCAGTACTTC
CDR3aa: CASRLGGGGETQYF

abundance: once
d_gene: .
j_gene: TRBJ1-6
v_gene: TRBV3-1/TRBV3-2
CDR3nt: TGTGCCAGCAGCCCGACAGTGGATAATTCACCCCTCCACTTT
CDR3aa: CASSPTVDNSPLHF

abundance: .
d_gene: .
j_gene: TRBJ1-1
v_gene: TRBV12-3/TRBV12-4
CDR3nt: TGTGCCAGCAGCCTGGGAGGGGAAGCTTTCTTT
CDR3aa: CASSLGGEAFF

abundance: once
d_gene: .
j_gene: TRBJ2-5
v_gene: TRBV6-5
CDR3nt: TGTGCCAGCAGTCTCACCGGGACATTTGGAGAGACCCAGTACTTC
CDR3aa: CASSLTGTFGETQYF

abundance: .
d_gene: .
j_gene: TRBJ2-2
v_gene: TRBV7-2
CDR3nt: TGTGCCAGCCACGTTGGGGGGGCCTCCGGGGAGCTGTTTTTT
CDR3aa: CASHVGGASGELFF

abundance: .
d_gene: .
j_gene: TRBJ1-2
v_gene: TRBV28
CDR3nt: TGTGCCAGCAGTTGGGCCTCTTTCTATGGCTACACCTTC
CDR3aa: CASSWASFYGYTF

abundance: .
d_gene: .
j_gene: TRBJ1-2
v_gene: TRBV28
CDR3nt: TGTGCCAGCAGTTTGGCCAGGCTTTCTAACTATGGCTACACCTTC
CDR3aa: CASSLARLSNYGYTF

abundance: .
d_gene: TRBD2
j_gene: TRBJ2-5
v_gene: TRBV7-9
CDR3nt: TGTGCCAGCAGCTTAGCGAGCGGGGTAATCCAAGAGACCCAGTACTTC
CDR3aa: CASSLASGVIQETQYF

abundance: .
d_gene: TRBD1
j_gene: TRBJ1-2
v_gene: TRBV5-1
CDR3nt: TGCGCCAGCAGCTTGGAAGGGACAGGGTCCTCTCAAACCTTC
CDR3aa: CASSLEGTGSSQTF

abundance: .
d_gene: .
j_gene: TRBJ1-2
v_gene: TRBV9
CDR3nt: TGTGCCAGCAGCCCCCTCCGGGTCGACTATGGCTACACCTTC
CDR3aa: CASSPLRVDYGYTF

abundance: few
d_gene: .
j_gene: TRBJ2-7
v_gene: TRBV2
CDR3nt: TGTGCCAGCAGCGCCTCCGGGATCTCCTACGAGCAGTACTTC
CDR3aa: CASSASGISYEQYF

abundance: few
d_gene: TRBD1
j_gene: TRBJ1-2
v_gene: TRBV28
CDR3nt: TGTGCCAGCTCCCCCCGGACAGGGGCGGCTAACTATGGCTACACCTTC
CDR3aa: CASSPRTGAANYGYTF

abundance: .
d_gene: .
j_gene: TRBJ1-1
v_gene: TRBV18
CDR3nt: TGTGCCAGCTCACTTCGGACAGCCACTGAAGCTTTCTTT
CDR3aa: CASSLRTATEAFF

abundance: .
d_gene: TRBD2
j_gene: TRBJ2-5
v_gene: TRBV2
CDR3nt: TGTGCCAGCAGTGTAGGGACTAGCGAAGAGACCCAGTACTTC
CDR3aa: CASSVGTSEETQYF

abundance: .
d_gene: TRBD1
j_gene: TRBJ2-2
v_gene: TRBV27
CDR3nt: TGTGCCAGCAGTTTCGGGACAGCGATAACCGGGGAGCTGTTTTTT
CDR3aa: CASSFGTAITGELFF

abundance: .
d_gene: .
j_gene: TRBJ1-2
v_gene: TRBV6-5
CDR3nt: TGTGCCAGCAGTTACGCGGGGGATGTGGCCTATGGCTACACCTTC
CDR3aa: CASSYAGDVAYGYTF

abundance: .
d_gene: TRBD1
j_gene: TRBJ1-5
v_gene: TRBV6-5
CDR3nt: TGTGCCAGCAGTTACCGGGACAGGGATCAGCCCCAGCATTTT
CDR3aa: CASSYRDRDQPQHF

abundance: .
d_gene: TRBD1
j_gene: TRBJ2-2
v_gene: TRBV3-1/TRBV3-2
CDR3nt: TGTGCCAGCAGCGACTCACAGGGGATCACCGGGGAGCTGTTTTTT
CDR3aa: CASSDSQGITGELFF

abundance: .
d_gene: TRBD2
j_gene: TRBJ2-7
v_gene: TRBV5-1
CDR3nt: TGCGCCAGCAGCATTCGGCGGGGGAACTACGAGCAGTACTTC
CDR3aa: CASSIRRGNYEQYF

abundance: .
d_gene: .
j_gene: TRBJ2-2
v_gene: TRBV5-6
CDR3nt: TGTGCCAGCAGCCGGCCCGGGGGAACCGGGGAGCTGTTTTTT
CDR3aa: CASSRPGGTGELFF

abundance: .
d_gene: TRBD1
j_gene: TRBJ1-2
v_gene: TRBV13
CDR3nt: TGTGCCAGCAGCAAGGACAGGGCCGCGAACTATGGCTACACCTTC
CDR3aa: CASSKDRAANYGYTF

abundance: .
d_gene: .
j_gene: TRBJ2-7
v_gene: TRBV10-3
CDR3nt: TGTGCCATCGGGGAGGGGGGCCACGAGCAGTACTTC
CDR3aa: CAIGEGGHEQYF

abundance: .
d_gene: TRBD2
j_gene: TRBJ2-7
v_gene: TRBV7-6
CDR3nt: TGTGCCAGCAGCTTAGAGGTAGCGGGGAGCGAGCAGTACTTC
CDR3aa: CASSLEVAGSEQYF

abundance: .
d_gene: TRBD1
j_gene: TRBJ2-7
v_gene: TRBV7-2
CDR3nt: TGTGCCAGCAGCAAAGAACCGGGACAGGGGTACGAGCAGTACTTC
CDR3aa: CASSKEPGQGYEQYF